The clone carrying this T cell receptor beta chain was counted only a few times. The method was immunoSEQ multiplex PCR; TCRdb's version includes in-frame clones alone and lacks a portion of them. The sample contains approximately 51,000 clones, 80% of which appear only once. The CDR3 sequence is 12 residues long. Germline V lookup: CDR1 SNHLY, CDR2 FYNNEI. V gave up 3 bases and J gave up 5 bases, with 7 bases separating them. This sample is drawn from a study of control samples from healthy donors and cancer patients. What was sequenced was blood. The chain uses TRBV2 and TRBJ2-5, with no clear D. The sequence came from a man between 65 and 85 years old in good health. The CDR3 spells CASSDRWETQYF. The CDR3, as DNA: TGTGCCAGCAGTGATAGGTGGGAGACCCAGTACTTC.